This entry lists 10 T cell receptor beta chains sequenced from one sample in a study of sequential checkpoint blockade in melanoma. Sequenced by immunoSEQ multiplex PCR; TCRdb stores in-frame clones only, minus some. The table shows over 9,000 clones, with around 72% occurring only once. The treatment denotes: randomized to nivolumab then ipilimumab (arm A) or the reverse (arm B). This specimen was CD8+ T cells sorted from blood (inferred from file names), taken from a patient given nivolumab and ipilimumab in sequence. The receptors here all came from a human donor with melanoma.

CDR3 sequence: CASSRDSSAGNTIYF. DNA for the CDR3: TGTGCCAGCAGCCGGGACAGCTCGGCTGGAAACACCATATATTTT. This rearrangement joins TRBV6-1 to TRBJ1-3, with 7 bases that match TRBD1. J was trimmed by 2 bases and V by 6 bases; bases with no gene match: 7. Looked up from germline, CDR1 is MNHNS and CDR2 is SASEGT. The CDR3 covers 15 residues.

V usage is TRBV4-1 and J usage is TRBJ1-2; 10 positions match TRBD1. CDR1 is MGHRA and CDR2 is YSYEKL in the germline V gene. The CDR3 covers 15 residues. Trimming cost V 0 bases and J 10 bases; bases outside gene matches: 8. CDR3 DNA sequence: TGCGCCAGCAGCCAAGATCCGGGACAGGGGAAGGACTACACCTTC. Protein: CASSQDPGQGKDYTF.

This chain uses TRBV6-1 with TRBJ2-1; 12 positions match TRBD2. Germline CDR1 reads MNHNS; CDR2 reads SASEGT. V shed 6 bases, J shed 7 bases, and the junction held 7 bases outside the gene matches. The length of the CDR3 is 15 residues. CDR3 coding DNA: TGTGCCAGCAGAGAACTAGCGGGAGGTTCGAATGAGCAGTTCTTC. Its translation: CASRELAGGSNEQFF.

Regarding this clone: An end of the junction does not agree with germline; a read error may underlie this. This chain uses TRBV7-7 with TRBJ2-5; D is possibly TRBD1 (6 bases). Germline CDR1 SSHAT, CDR2 FNYEAQ (reference sequence). There are 15 residues in the CDR3. The CDR3, as DNA: TGTGCTAGCAGCTTAGGCAGGGGTGACGTCGGGACCCAGTACTTC. Amino acid sequence: CASSLGRGDVGTQYF.

The rearrangement joins TRBV30 to TRBJ2-2; D may be TRBD2 (5 bases). The germline gives CDR1 GTSNPN, CDR2 SVGIG (reference sequence). The CDR3 consists of 11 residues. Deletions cut 8 bases from V and 7 bases from J, with 11 bases between. CDR3: CASLANGELFF. The CDR3 nucleotides are TGTGCCAGCTTAGCGAACGGGGAGCTGTTTTTT. The full variable domain, in which reference TRBV30 and TRBJ2-2 provide the parts outside the CDR3, is SQTIHQWPATLVQPVGSPLSLECTVEGTSNPNLYWYRQAAGRGLQLLFYSVGIGQISSEVPQNLSASRPQDRQFILSSKKLLLSDSGFYLCASLANGELFFGEGSRLTVL.

This clone appeared once. The rearrangement joins TRBV19 to TRBJ2-3, with TRBD2 matching over 12 bases. The V gene's germline CDR1 is LNHDA and CDR2 SQIVND (reference sequence). This CDR3 is built from 13 residues. CDR3 coding DNA: TGTGGGGCTAGCGGGGGGGCATCAGATACGCAGTATTTT. Protein product: CGASGGASDTQYF.

This chain links TRBV7-9 with TRBJ2-5, with 9 bases aligning to TRBD1. The end of the DNA is better explained by TRBJ2-7, so the J call may be wrong. Germline lookup yields CDR1 SEHNR and CDR2 FQNEAQ (reference sequence). The length of the CDR3 is 16 residues. CDR3 in amino acids: CASSPDWTGAPYEQYF. The CDR3 DNA reads TGTGCCAGCAGCCCAGACTGGACAGGGGCACCCTACGAGCAGTACTTC.

The chain carries TRBV7-3 and TRBJ2-3, with a weak D call TRBD1 (6 bases). Trimming removed 0 bases at V and 1 base at J, with 11 bases between. CDR3 size: 16 residues. Germline V CDR1 and CDR2: SGHTA, FQGTGA. As DNA, the CDR3 is TGTGCCAGCAGCTTAACGTACAACAGGGGCACAGATACGCAGTATTTT. This gives the protein CASSLTYNRGTDTQYF.

This chain connects TRBV29-1 to TRBJ2-6; 7 bases line up with TRBD2. The CDR3 totals 15 residues. Trimming at V came to 3 bases and at J to 0 bases, leaving 2 bases not matched to a gene. Germline lookup yields CDR1 SQVTM and CDR2 ANQGSEA. This chain's CDR3 is CSVEGGTSGANVLTF. Written as DNA, the CDR3 is TGCAGCGTTGAGGGGGGGACCTCTGGGGCCAACGTCCTGACTTTC.

The gene calls are TRBV5-1 and TRBJ1-1; D remains ambiguous. Germline V gene sequence: CDR1 SGHRS, CDR2 YFSETQ. This CDR3 region has 13 residues. V was clipped by 4 bases and J by 5 bases, with 12 bases between them. This CDR3 reads CASSIGVGTEAFF. In nucleotides, the CDR3 is TGCGCCAGCAGCATCGGGGTGGGGACTGAAGCTTTCTTT. Based on the CDR3 plus reference TRBV5-1 and TRBJ1-1, the full variable domain is KAGVTQTPRYLIKTRGQQVTLSCSPISGHRSVSWYQQTPGQGLQFLFEYFSETQRNKGNFPGRFSGRQFSNSRSEMNVSTLELGDSALYLCASSIGVGTEAFFGQGTRLTVV.